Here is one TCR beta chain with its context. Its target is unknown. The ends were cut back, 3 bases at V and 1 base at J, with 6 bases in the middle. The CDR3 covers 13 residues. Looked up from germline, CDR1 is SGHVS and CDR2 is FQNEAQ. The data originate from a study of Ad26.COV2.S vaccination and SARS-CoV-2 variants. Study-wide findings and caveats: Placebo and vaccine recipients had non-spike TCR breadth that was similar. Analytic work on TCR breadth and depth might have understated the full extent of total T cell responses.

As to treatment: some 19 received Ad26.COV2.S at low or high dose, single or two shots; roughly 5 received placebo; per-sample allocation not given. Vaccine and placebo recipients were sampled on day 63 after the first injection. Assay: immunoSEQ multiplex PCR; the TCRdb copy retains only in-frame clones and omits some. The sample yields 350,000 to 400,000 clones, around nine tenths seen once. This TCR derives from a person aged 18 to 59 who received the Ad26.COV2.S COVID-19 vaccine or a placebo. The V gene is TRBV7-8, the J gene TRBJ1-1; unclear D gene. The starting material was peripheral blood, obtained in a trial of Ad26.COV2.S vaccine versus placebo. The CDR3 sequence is CASSFEKNTEAFF. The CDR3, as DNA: TGTGCCAGCAGCTTCGAGAAGAACACTGAAGCTTTCTTT. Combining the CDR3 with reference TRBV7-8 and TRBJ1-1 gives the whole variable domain GAGVSQSPRYKVAKRGQDVALRCDPISGHVSLFWYQQALGQGPEFLTYFQNEAQLDKSGLPSDRFFAERPEGSVSTLKIQRTQQEDSAVYLCASSFEKNTEAFFGQGTRLTVV.